This is a list of T cell receptor beta chains from one sample in a study of shared clonotypes between healthy human individuals. Some clones are missing from TCRdb's copy, which holds only in-frame ones; the method was immunoSEQ multiplex PCR. This sample has nearly 750,000 clones, with 55% to 75% found just once. Sequenced material: memory CD4+ T cells sorted from blood. All receptors derive from a woman aged 30 to 39 in good health. Both conserved end residues are part of each CDR3. The order of the fields is clone size, V gene, D gene, J gene, CDR3 protein, CDR3 DNA. D genes are given only for firm matches. Clone size appears in some rows only: once, few, many, or a class for an expanded clone.

>.|TRBV5-1|TRBD1|TRBJ2-5
CASSLDRGWQYF
TGCGCCAGCAGCTTGGACAGGGGCTGGCAGTACTTC
>few|TRBV6-1|.|TRBJ1-5
CASALRGAENQPQHF
TGTGCCAGCGCGTTGCGTGGGGCAGAGAATCAGCCCCAGCATTTT
>.|TRBV18|.|TRBJ2-3
CASSSRDHSFTDTQYF
TGTGCCAGCTCCAGCCGGGACCACTCTTTCACAGATACGCAGTATTTT
>few|TRBV2|.|TRBJ1-2
CASSEFGGVYGYTF
TGTGCCAGCAGTGAATTCGGGGGAGTCTATGGCTACACCTTC
>.|TRBV9|TRBD2|TRBJ2-3
CASSVREGSTDTQYF
TGTGCCAGCAGCGTACGGGAGGGAAGCACAGATACGCAGTATTTT
>.|TRBV9|.|TRBJ2-7
CASSVGRDQYEQYF
TGTGCCAGCAGCGTGGGGCGGGATCAGTACGAGCAGTACTTC
>few|TRBV27|.|TRBJ2-7
CASSLRWGSYEQYF
TGTGCCAGCAGTTTGAGATGGGGATCCTACGAGCAGTACTTC
>many|TRBV29-1|.|TRBJ1-2
CSVYQGDYGYTF
TGCAGCGTTTATCAGGGCGACTATGGCTACACCTTC
>.|TRBV7-3|TRBD2|TRBJ2-1
CASSLYTSGSDEQFF
TGTGCCAGCAGCTTATACACTAGCGGGAGCGATGAGCAGTTCTTC
>.|TRBV25-1|TRBD1|TRBJ2-2
CASSRTGGTGELFF
TGTGCCAGCAGTAGAACAGGGGGCACCGGGGAGCTGTTTTTT
>.|TRBV25-1|.|TRBJ1-3
CASSGIGSGNTIYF
TGTGCCAGCAGTGGCATAGGGTCTGGAAACACCATATATTTT
>.|TRBV27|TRBD2|TRBJ2-3
CASSYASGRAPDTQYF
TGTGCCAGCAGTTATGCTAGCGGGAGGGCCCCAGATACGCAGTATTTT
>.|TRBV28|TRBD1|TRBJ2-2
CASTLPGGGELFF
TGTGCCAGCACCCTTCCAGGGGGCGGGGAGCTGTTTTTT
>few|TRBV19|.|TRBJ1-5
CASSFPVGEGSNQPQHF
TGTGCCAGTAGTTTCCCCGTGGGGGAGGGCAGCAATCAGCCCCAGCATTTT
>.|TRBV7-9|.|TRBJ2-7
CASSSAGGRVSGEQYF
TGTGCCAGCAGCTCAGCCGGAGGCAGGGTGTCCGGCGAGCAGTACTTC
>.|TRBV9|TRBD2|TRBJ2-3
CASSAGLAGLTDTQYF
TGTGCCAGCAGCGCGGGACTAGCGGGCCTCACAGATACGCAGTATTTT
>.|TRBV2|.|TRBJ2-7
CAGVRRAPSYEQYF
TGTGCCGGTGTACGGCGGGCACCCTCCTACGAGCAGTACTTC
>.|TRBV7-9|TRBD2|TRBJ2-1
CASSPRIKRLAGDDNPFF
TGTGCCAGCAGCCCACGAATCAAAAGACTAGCGGGAGACGATAACCCGTTCTTC
>.|TRBV28|TRBD1|TRBJ2-7
CASSSLTGGRDEQYF
TGTGCCAGCAGCTCACTCACAGGGGGACGGGACGAGCAGTACTTC
>.|TRBV28|TRBD2|TRBJ2-7
CASSLWSLGREVYEQYF
TGTGCCAGCAGTTTATGGTCGCTCGGGCGGGAGGTCTACGAGCAGTACTTC
>.|TRBV27|TRBD2|TRBJ2-5
CASSFLGGTGQYF
TGTGCCAGCAGTTTTCTCGGGGGGACGGGCCAGTACTTC
>.|TRBV28|.|TRBJ2-6
CATGLGAGANVLTF
TGTGCCACGGGTCTCGGTGCCGGGGCCAACGTCCTGACTTTC
>once|TRBV4-1|TRBD2|TRBJ2-7
CASSQVIAGGTYEQYF
TGCGCCAGCAGCCAAGTTATAGCGGGTGGGACCTACGAGCAGTACTTC
>.|TRBV27|.|TRBJ1-2
CASSRDGTQSGYTF
TGTGCCAGCAGTCGGGACGGAACCCAGAGTGGCTACACCTTC
>.|TRBV10-2|TRBD2|TRBJ2-2
CASSAASGSLTGELFF
TGCGCCAGCAGTGCCGCTAGCGGGAGTCTTACCGGGGAGCTGTTTTTT
>once|TRBV28|TRBD2|TRBJ2-7
CASSPGLAGGSWVHEQYF
TGTGCCAGCAGCCCAGGACTAGCGGGAGGGAGTTGGGTCCACGAGCAGTACTTC
>.|TRBV5-1|TRBD1|TRBJ2-2
CASSLSRGTGRDGELFF
TGCGCCAGCAGCTTGTCTCGAGGGACAGGGAGGGACGGGGAGCTGTTTTTT
>many|TRBV29-1|.|TRBJ2-3
CSVAVRGDTQYF
TGCAGCGTTGCGGTCCGGGGGGATACGCAGTATTTT
>.|TRBV6-5|.|TRBJ1-1
CASTEAGTNTEAFF
TGTGCCAGCACCGAGGCGGGGACGAACACTGAAGCTTTCTTT
>.|TRBV10-2|TRBD2|TRBJ2-3
CASSESGINTDTQYF
TGCGCCAGCAGTGAGAGCGGGATTAACACAGATACGCAGTATTTT
>.|TRBV18|TRBD2|TRBJ2-3
CASSPQAGGQDTQYF
TGTGCCAGCTCACCACAAGCGGGAGGACAAGATACGCAGTATTTT
>.|TRBV28|.|TRBJ2-7
CASSTPPYEQYF
TGTGCCAGCAGTACCCCCCCCTACGAGCAGTACTTC
>once|TRBV7-2|TRBD1|TRBJ1-2
CASSLTGVENYGYTF
TGTGCCAGCAGCTTGACAGGGGTTGAGAACTATGGCTACACCTTC
>.|TRBV28|TRBD1|TRBJ2-7
CASTHRDRGYEQYF
TGTGCCAGCACCCACCGGGACAGGGGCTACGAGCAGTACTTC
>.|TRBV4-2|TRBD1|TRBJ1-2
CASSQTQGANYGYTF
TGTGCCAGCAGCCAAACACAGGGGGCGAACTATGGCTACACCTTC
>.|TRBV11-2|TRBD2|TRBJ2-7
CASSFNSGVLYEQYF
TGTGCCAGCAGTTTCAATAGCGGGGTGCTTTACGAGCAGTACTTC
>once|TRBV15|.|TRBJ2-1
CATSRDRGPYNEQFF
TGTGCCACCAGCAGAGACAGGGGCCCCTACAATGAGCAGTTCTTC
>.|TRBV7-9|.|TRBJ2-7
CASVPKEGEQYF
TGTGCCAGCGTACCGAAAGAGGGCGAGCAGTACTTC
>once|TRBV18|TRBD1|TRBJ2-7
CASSPRTGVHEQYF
TGTGCCAGCTCACCAAGGACAGGAGTGCACGAGCAGTACTTC